The clone carrying this T cell receptor beta chain was seen a handful of times. No antigen is known for it. Only in-frame clones appear in the TCRdb table, and some are missing; sequencing was by immunoSEQ multiplex PCR. This table has fewer than 55,000 clones, approximately 90% appearing once. The entry originates in a study of cytomegalovirus exposure and HLA in healthy donors. This CDR3 is 14 amino acids long. Germline CDR1 and CDR2: SGHAT and FQNNGV. V dropped 1 base and J dropped 8 bases, with 14 bases sitting between them. Overall study findings and caveats: Cytomegalovirus-associated status was assigned to 150 to 200 TCR beta chains. One later analysis, an examination of the 100 to 150 validation repertoires, found that first-cohort TCR clusters tended to co-occur in them. Across donors, most TCRs were seen rarely, yet some public ones were widespread.

The receptor's source is a man aged 18 to 35 in good health and CMV-seronegative. This chain connects TRBV11-2 to TRBJ1-2; possible D gene TRBD1, 6 bases. Source material: PBMCs. The CDR3, as DNA: TGTGCCAGCAGCTTAGTCTTGGGGGCCAGAGGCTACACCTTC. Translating it yields CASSLVLGARGYTF.